These 25 T cell receptor beta chains came from one sample sequenced in a study of blood T cell repertoires in COVID-19. Repertoires were generated with immunoSEQ multiplex PCR, while TCRdb's copy carries only in-frame clones and drops some. The repertoire holds some 340,000 clones, with 80% to 90% as singletons. Sequenced material: PBMCs or T cells enriched from blood (not recorded which). These receptors were obtained from a woman in her thirties who had recovered from COVID-19.

V and J are TRBV7-9 and TRBJ2-7; 11 nucleotides agree with TRBD2. Germline V gene lookup returns CDR1 SEHNR and CDR2 FQNEAQ (reference sequence). V was clipped by 5 bases and J by 5 bases; unmatched bases: 5. This CDR3 is built from 14 residues. The CDR3 protein is CASSPSGLADEQYF. CDR3 nucleotide sequence: TGTGCCAGCAGCCCCTCGGGACTAGCGGACGAGCAGTACTTC.

The J gene is TRBJ2-5, the V gene TRBV9, with unresolved D. Germline loops: CDR1 SGDLS, CDR2 YYNGEE. Trimming took 6 bases from V and 4 from J, leaving 13 bases between them. CDR3 length equals 13 residues. The CDR3 DNA reads as TGTGCCAGCACCCTAGACCACGGAGAGACCCAGTACTTC. Amino acids: CASTLDHGETQYF.

The V and J genes are TRBV7-2 and TRBJ2-7; 7 bases line up with TRBD2. Looked up from germline, CDR1 is SGHTA and CDR2 is FQGNSA. The CDR3 length is 15 residues. Trimming removed 0 bases from V and 0 bases from J; junction bases left unmatched: 2. CDR3 coding DNA: TGTGCCAGCAGCTTAGCAGCGGGGTACTCCTACGAGCAGTACTTC. It codes for CASSLAAGYSYEQYF.

V gene TRBV27 combines with J gene TRBJ1-4; 7 nucleotides match TRBD1. The CDR3 is 15 residues long. CDR1 and CDR2 from the germline V gene are MNHEY and SMNVEV (reference sequence). The V segment lost 5 bases and the J segment 4 bases; nucleotides outside the gene matches: 7. CDR3 in amino acids: CASSMNRGDNEKLFF. The DNA for the CDR3 is TGTGCCAGCAGTATGAACAGGGGAGATAATGAAAAACTGTTTTTT.

The chain carries TRBV4-1 and TRBJ1-2; D call uncertain. Looked up from germline, CDR1 is MGHRA and CDR2 is YSYEKL. V dropped 1 base and J dropped 4 bases, with 13 bases sitting between them. The CDR3 is 15 amino acids. The CDR3 DNA sequence: TGCGCCAGCAGCCAAGTGCGGGTAGAGGTCTATGGCTACACCTTC. This translates into CASSQVRVEVYGYTF.

The gene calls are TRBV5-1 and TRBJ1-2; 9 bases line up with TRBD1. CDR1 SGHRS and CDR2 YFSETQ come from the germline V gene. The CDR3 has 15 residues. Trimming cost V 4 bases and J 5 bases; bases outside gene matches: 9. CDR3 in amino acids: CASSNRDRGNYGYTF. CDR3 bases: TGCGCCAGCAGCAATCGAGACAGGGGGAATTATGGCTACACCTTC. Full variable domain (missing parts from reference TRBV5-1 and TRBJ1-2): KAGVTQTPRYLIKTRGQQVTLSCSPISGHRSVSWYQQTPGQGLQFLFEYFSETQRNKGNFPGRFSGRQFSNSRSEMNVSTLELGDSALYLCASSNRDRGNYGYTFGSGTRLTVV.

The rearrangement joins TRBV7-7 to TRBJ2-2; TRBD2 matches 16 bases. This CDR3 spans 18 amino acids. CDR1 is SSHAT, CDR2 FNYEAQ, per germline (reference sequence). The junction had 8 bases not matched to a gene; V was cut back by 5 bases and J by 5 bases. This CDR3 reads CASSKGLAGGPGTGELFF. In DNA, the CDR3 is TGTGCCAGCAGCAAGGGACTAGCGGGGGGGCCTGGAACCGGGGAGCTGTTTTTT.

The CDR3 reads CASSLDAGQETQYF. The CDR3 DNA sequence: TGCGCCAGCAGCTTGGATGCCGGGCAAGAGACCCAGTACTTC. The chain employs TRBV5-1 and TRBJ2-5; D remains unclear. The V and J ends lost 0 bases and 2 bases respectively, with 8 bases between them. Germline CDR1 is SGHRS and CDR2 is YFSETQ. The CDR3 spans 14 residues.

The J gene is TRBJ2-1, the V gene TRBV7-8; D gene unclear. Trimming removed 3 bases at V and 4 bases at J, with 10 bases between. The germline CDR1 and CDR2 sequences are SGHVS and FQNEAQ. CDR3 size: 14 residues. The CDR3 sequence: CASSFSASYNEQFF. Written as DNA, the CDR3 is TGTGCCAGCAGCTTTTCGGCTAGTTACAATGAGCAGTTCTTC.

The V and J genes are TRBV21-1 and TRBJ1-6; the table calls TRBD1, which could not be checked here. TRBV21-1 is labeled a pseudogene. The CDR3 extends over 17 amino acids. CDR3 nucleotides: TGTGCACCCGGACCTCAGGGGAGAGGGGGTAATAATTCACCCCTCCACTTT. This gives the protein CAPGPQGRGGNNSPLHF.

The V gene is TRBV6-5, the J gene TRBJ1-5, with D possibly being TRBD1 (6 bases). The CDR3 is 14 amino acids. The V gene lost 6 bases and the J gene lost 2 bases, with 11 bases spanning the gap. Looked up from germline, CDR1 is MNHEY and CDR2 is SVGAGI. The CDR3 here is CASSSRGGNQPQHF. CDR3 sequence (DNA): TGTGCCAGCAGCAGCAGGGGTGGCAATCAGCCCCAGCATTTT.

V usage is TRBV18 and J usage is TRBJ1-1; TRBD1 matches 8 bases. This CDR3 is 17 amino acids long. Trimming cost V 0 bases and J 3 bases; bases outside gene matches: 9. CDR1 KGHSH and CDR2 LQKENI come from the germline V gene. The CDR3 DNA follows: TGTGCCAGCTCACCACCCAGGGGGCGAGGAAGGGACACTGAAGCTTTCTTT. Amino acids: CASSPPRGRGRDTEAFF. Supplemented by reference TRBV18 and TRBJ1-1, the full variable domain reads NAGVMQNPRHLVRRRGQEARLRCSPMKGHSHVYWYRQLPEEGLKFMVYLQKENIIDESGMPKERFSAEFPKEGPSILRIQQVVRGDSAAYFCASSPPRGRGRDTEAFFGQGTRLTVV.

This clone was seen just once. This chain connects TRBV14 to TRBJ1-3; D not resolved. Trimming cost V 4 bases and J 0 bases, with 10 bases left between them. CDR3 size: 15 residues. The germline CDR1 and CDR2 sequences are SGHDN and FVKESK. CDR3 amino acids: CASSPLVLSGNTIYF. The CDR3 DNA is TGTGCCAGCAGCCCTCTCGTCCTCTCTGGAAACACCATATATTTT.

The chain links TRBV6-5 to TRBJ1-2; D unclear. CDR1 and CDR2 from the germline V gene are MNHEY and SVGAGI. The CDR3 length is 14 residues. Trimming stripped 4 bases from V and 0 bases from J, with 9 bases between. The CDR3, as DNA: TGTGCCAGCAGTTTTCCAGGTTCTAACTATGGCTACACCTTC. Translated: CASSFPGSNYGYTF.

CDR3 amino acids: CASTPRSETANYGYTF. The CDR3 region has the DNA TGTGCCAGCACCCCCCGTAGTGAAACTGCTAACTATGGCTACACCTTC. This chain joins TRBV9 and TRBJ1-2; no clear D. V was cut by 6 bases and J by 0 bases, with 18 bases left in between. Germline assignment: CDR1 SGDLS and CDR2 YYNGEE. The CDR3 runs 16 residues.

This clone was seen more than once but under ten times. The chain has TRBV7-9 and TRBJ1-5; D perhaps matches TRBD1 (5 bases). CDR1 SEHNR and CDR2 FQNEAQ come from the germline V gene (reference sequence). Between the trimmed V and J ends, which lost 2 bases and 8 bases, there was a span of 13 bases. The CDR3 consists of 14 residues. The DNA of the CDR3 is TGTGCCAGCAGCTTATCGTCGGGGGACGAGCCCCAGCATTTT. Translated: CASSLSSGDEPQHF. Variable domain in full (rest from reference TRBV7-9 and TRBJ1-5): DTGVSQNPRHKITKRGQNVTFRCDPISEHNRLYWYRQTLGQGPEFLTYFQNEAQLEKSRLLSDRFSAERPKGSFSTLEIQRTEQGDSAMYLCASSLSSGDEPQHFGDGTRLSIL.

J is TRBJ2-2 and V is TRBV3-1 (or the pseudogene TRBV3-2), with 12 nucleotides matching TRBD2. Trimming took 4 bases from V and 5 from J; bases not matched to a gene: 8. The germline CDR1 and CDR2 sequences are LGHDT and YNNKEL (reference sequence). This CDR3 comprises 17 residues. In DNA, the CDR3 is TGTGCCAGCAGCCCATGGACTAGCGGGGTGGAGACCGGGGAGCTGTTTTTT. It codes for CASSPWTSGVETGELFF.

Only a few counts were recorded for this clone. The chain links TRBV7-8 to TRBJ2-7, with TRBD2 identical over 10 bases. Germline trimming cut 5 bases from V and 0 bases from J; bases unmatched to any gene: 7. The CDR3 has 16 amino acids. Germline V gives CDR1 SGHVS, CDR2 FQNEAQ. The CDR3: CASSPLAGGRSYEQYF. The CDR3 DNA is TGTGCCAGCAGCCCTTTAGCGGGAGGTCGCTCCTACGAGCAGTACTTC.

The chain recombines TRBV5-6 with TRBJ1-3; TRBD1 aligns across 7 bases. CDR3 length: 16 residues. The trim removed 4 bases at V and 2 bases at J, leaving 9 bases unmatched. Germline-derived CDR1 and CDR2 are SGHDT and YYEEEE. The CDR3 loop reads CASSPLPTGTGNTIYF. The DNA of the CDR3 is TGTGCCAGCAGCCCCCTTCCGACAGGGACTGGAAACACCATATATTTT.

The chain uses TRBV19 and TRBJ1-4; D may be TRBD1 (6 bases). This CDR3 has 16 amino acids. Germline CDR1 and CDR2: LNHDA and SQIVND (reference sequence). V was pared by 3 bases and J by 0 bases, with 11 bases between. The CDR3 coding sequence is TGTGCCAGTAGTATTCAACAGGGACCAACTAATGAAAAACTGTTTTTT. Translation gives CASSIQQGPTNEKLFF.

The chain uses TRBV28 and TRBJ1-2; D is undetermined. The CDR3 has 16 amino acids. V was cut by 6 bases and J by 6 bases, with 23 bases left in between. CDR1 is MDHEN and CDR2 is SYDVKM in the germline V gene. CDR3 coding DNA: TGTGCCAGCAGCCGCACGGAGGGTAGGGTTTTAGATGGCTACACCTTC. Its translation: CASSRTEGRVLDGYTF.

This chain links TRBV10-3 with TRBJ1-1, with TRBD1 matching 8 bases. Looked up from germline, CDR1 is ENHRY and CDR2 is SYGVKD. There are 13 residues in the CDR3. V gave up 11 bases and J gave up 1 base; unmatched junction bases: 6. CDR3 in DNA: TGTGCCGCCCTGGGACAGGAGAACACTGAAGCTTTCTTT. It codes for CAALGQENTEAFF.

V and J are TRBV7-9 and TRBJ2-5; D is undetermined. This CDR3 contains 12 residues. Germline V gives CDR1 SEHNR, CDR2 FQNEAQ (reference sequence). Trimming stripped 1 base from V and 5 bases from J, with 5 bases between. Here the CDR3 DNA reads TGTGCCAGCAGCTTAGTTATGGAGACCCAGTACTTC. Protein: CASSLVMETQYF.

This chain links TRBV30 with TRBJ1-1, with TRBD1 matching over 8 bases. CDR1 GTSNPN and CDR2 SVGIG come from the germline V gene (reference sequence). The length of the CDR3 is 14 residues. Unmatched junction bases numbered 4, after V lost 0 bases and J lost 4 bases. The CDR3 DNA follows: TGTGCCTGGAGTGTTGGACAGGGAGGCACTGAAGCTTTCTTT. Its translation: CAWSVGQGGTEAFF.

The chain uses TRBV19 and TRBJ1-2; TRBD1 matches 9 bases. The length of the CDR3 is 13 residues. CDR1 is LNHDA, CDR2 SQIVND, per germline (reference sequence). After removal of 6 bases from V and 4 bases from J, the junction contained 3 bases not matched to a gene. The CDR3 sequence is CASRLQGAYGYTF. The CDR3 DNA reads TGTGCCAGTAGGCTACAGGGGGCCTATGGCTACACCTTC.